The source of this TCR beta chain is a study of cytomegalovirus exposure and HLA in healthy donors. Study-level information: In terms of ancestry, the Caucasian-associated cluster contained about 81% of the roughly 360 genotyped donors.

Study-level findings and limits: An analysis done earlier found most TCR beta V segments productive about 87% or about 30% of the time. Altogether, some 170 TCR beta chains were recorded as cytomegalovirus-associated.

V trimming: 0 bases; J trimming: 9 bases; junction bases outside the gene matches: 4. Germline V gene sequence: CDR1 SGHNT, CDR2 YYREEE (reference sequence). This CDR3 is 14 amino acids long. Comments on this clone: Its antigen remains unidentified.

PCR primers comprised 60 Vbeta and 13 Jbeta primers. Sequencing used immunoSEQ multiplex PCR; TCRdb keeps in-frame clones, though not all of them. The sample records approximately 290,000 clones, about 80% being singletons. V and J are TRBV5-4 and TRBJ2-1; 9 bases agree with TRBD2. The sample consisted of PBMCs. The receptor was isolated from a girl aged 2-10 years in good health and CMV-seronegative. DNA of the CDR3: TGTGCCAGCAGCTTGGACGGACTAGCGATTGAGCAGTTCTTC. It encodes CASSLDGLAIEQFF.